This T cell receptor beta chain was identified in a study of human T cells and chemical hapten exposure. Looking at the study overall: From small differences in pooled library volume came most of the variation in per-sample TCR yields. General observations from the study: Sensitization with DPC brought no change to TCRs above 1 in 1000 in frequency.

There are many counts of this clonotype. Its antigen remains unknown. Unique molecular identifiers were linked by the library to individual cDNA molecules. Original processing notes: With a range of roughly 23,224 to 690,600, the median per sample was about 92,000 TCRs. TCRdb passed the 5' RACE reads through MiXCR, listing each CDR3 protein once. The V and J calls come from TCRdb's annotation, not from the publication. The profile shows 150,000 or so distinct CDR3 sequences, roughly 4% of them singletons. Germline CDR1 and CDR2: SGHNT and YYREEE (reference sequence). V dropped 0 bases and J dropped 3 bases, with 10 bases sitting between them. This CDR3 has 14 residues. Researchers extracted total RNA from unfractionated whole blood.

This TCR came from a female donor in good health. The chain carries TRBV5-4 and TRBJ2-7; D perhaps matches TRBD1 (6 bases). The CDR3 spells CASSLESRGYEQYF. The CDR3 nucleotides are TGTGCCAGCAGCTTGGAGTCCAGGGGCTACGAGCAGTACTTC. The whole variable domain, remainder taken from reference TRBV5-4 and TRBJ2-7, is ETGVTQSPTHLIKTRGQQVTLRCSSQSGHNTVSWYQQALGQGPQFIFQYYREEENGRGNFPPRFSGLQFPNYSSELNVNALELDDSALYLCASSLESRGYEQYFGPGTRLTVT.